A single sample is the source of the 4 T cell receptor beta chains below, sequenced in a study of cytomegalovirus exposure and HLA in healthy donors. The PCR ran on 60 Vbeta and 13 Jbeta primers. The repertoire was sequenced with immunoSEQ multiplex PCR; TCRdb's copy has only in-frame clones and lacks some. This sample has under 200,000 clones, with approximately 80% found just once. The sample consisted of PBMCs. Source of these receptors: a woman in her late teens or twenties in good health and CMV-seronegative.

This clone was recorded a few times. The chain is built from TRBV5-1 and TRBJ2-6; a possible D gene is TRBD1 (5 bases). The CDR3 sequence is 15 residues long. From germline, CDR1 is SGHRS and CDR2 YFSETQ. Trimming took 4 bases from V and 2 from J, leaving 10 bases between them. The CDR3 is CASSPQGTGANVLTF. CDR3 DNA sequence: TGCGCCAGCAGCCCCCAGGGTACTGGGGCCAACGTCCTGACTTTC.

J is TRBJ2-7 and V is TRBV5-8; 10 bases are shared with TRBD2. V was clipped by 7 bases and J by 7 bases; unmatched bases: 11. This CDR3 comprises 14 residues. CDR1 is SGHTS and CDR2 is YDEGEE in the germline V gene. CDR3 nucleotide sequence: TGTGCCAGCGGTCTAGCGGGAGTTTTACGGGAGCAGTACGTC. Translated: CASGLAGVLREQYV.

The chain joins TRBV27 to TRBJ2-3; TRBD1 matches at 7 bases. Trimming took 3 bases from V and 0 from J; bases not matched to a gene: 6. The CDR3 length is 16 residues. Germline V gene sequence: CDR1 MNHEY, CDR2 SMNVEV (reference sequence). The CDR3 loop is CASSFRTGSSTDTQYF. The CDR3 DNA is TGTGCCAGCAGTTTTCGGACAGGTTCTAGCACAGATACGCAGTATTTT.

The rearrangement joins TRBV27 to TRBJ1-4, with 9 bases that match TRBD1. The germline V gene has CDR1 MNHEY and CDR2 SMNVEV (reference sequence). Trimming at V came to 6 bases and at J to 5 bases, leaving 7 bases not matched to a gene. This CDR3 contains 15 residues. The CDR3 is CASSLSGTGNEKLFF. The CDR3 DNA reads as TGTGCCAGCAGCCTATCCGGGACAGGGAATGAAAAACTGTTTTTT.